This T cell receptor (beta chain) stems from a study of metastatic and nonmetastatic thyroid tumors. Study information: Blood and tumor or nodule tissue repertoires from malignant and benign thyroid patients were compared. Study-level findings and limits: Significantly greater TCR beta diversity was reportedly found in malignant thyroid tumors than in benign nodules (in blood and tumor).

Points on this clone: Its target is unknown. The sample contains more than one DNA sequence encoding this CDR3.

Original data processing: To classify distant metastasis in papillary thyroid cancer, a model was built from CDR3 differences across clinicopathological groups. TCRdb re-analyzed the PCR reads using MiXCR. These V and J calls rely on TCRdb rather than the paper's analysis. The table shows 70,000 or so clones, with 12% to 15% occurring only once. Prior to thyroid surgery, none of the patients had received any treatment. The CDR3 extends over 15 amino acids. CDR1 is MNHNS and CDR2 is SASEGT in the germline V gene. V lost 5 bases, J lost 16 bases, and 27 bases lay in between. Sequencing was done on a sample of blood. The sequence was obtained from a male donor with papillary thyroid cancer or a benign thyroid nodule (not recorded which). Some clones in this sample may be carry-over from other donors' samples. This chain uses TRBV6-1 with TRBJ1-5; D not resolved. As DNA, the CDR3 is TGTGCCAGCAGTCCCCGGACCGTTAGCAATCAGCCACAACATTTT. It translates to CASSPRTVSNQPQHF.